This TCR beta chain was documented in a study of vaccination and CD4 T cells after COVID-19. Background on the study: A CEFX pool, an HIV-1 Nef pool, or no peptide went to control cultures. Study observations and caveats: Vaccine-specific clones in convalescent patients were spike mono-reactive in 304 of 307 cases.

Treatment given: roughly 10-day PBMC culture with coronavirus spike peptide pools or control peptides (ViraFEST assay). Wells that each held around 2 million PBMCs were cultured with 9.5 to 10 IU/ml IL-2 and 10 ug/ml peptide pools. Germline values: CDR1 ENHRY, CDR2 SYGVKD. The CDR3 runs 11 residues. Trimming shortened V by 4 bases and J by 4 bases, and 5 bases separated the two germline ends. Remarks on this clonotype: Its antigen remains unknown.

Sequenced with the Oncomine TCR Beta short-read assay was DNA taken from cultured CD4+ T cells. TCRdb reanalysed the PCR reads using MiXCR and keeps one entry per CDR3 protein. The sample lists 15,000 to 20,000 distinct CDR3 sequences, about 41% occurring once. The clonotype comes from a human donor who had recovered from COVID-19. The chain links TRBV10-3 to TRBJ2-7, with unresolved D. Sequencing used CD4+ T cells from blood, cultured in vitro, obtained after SARS-CoV-2 vaccination. The CDR3 region is CAISVGYEQYF. CDR3 nucleotides: TGTGCCATCAGTGTGGGTTACGAGCAGTACTTC.